Listed below are T cell receptor beta chains from one sample, sequenced in a study of identical twins. Each CDR3 protein gets one entry after TCRdb re-called the 5' RACE reads with MiXCR. The sample carries about 390,000 distinct CDR3 sequences, around 9% recorded once. Sample: naive T cells sorted from blood. These receptors came from a woman aged 50 to 60 in good health. Each CDR3 is given with its conserved first and last residue. A D gene is named only where the DNA matches it firmly. Expanded clones get a size class; other rows say once, few or many, or leave the size out.

clone size: few; V gene: TRBV12-3/TRBV12-4; D gene: .; J gene: TRBJ1-4; CDR3 protein: CASSYRANEKLFF; CDR3 DNA: TGTGCCAGCAGTTACAGGGCTAATGAAAAACTGTTTTTT
clone size: many; V gene: TRBV4-1; D gene: .; J gene: TRBJ2-7; CDR3 protein: CASSLQGNEQYF; CDR3 DNA: TGCGCCAGCAGCCTCCAGGGTAACGAGCAGTACTTC
clone size: .; V gene: TRBV5-4; D gene: .; J gene: TRBJ2-5; CDR3 protein: CASSPTVQETQYF; CDR3 DNA: TGTGCCAGCAGCCCGACAGTACAAGAGACCCAGTACTTC
clone size: many; V gene: TRBV5-1; D gene: TRBD2; J gene: TRBJ2-7; CDR3 protein: CASSRTSGSFYEQYF; CDR3 DNA: TGCGCCAGCAGCCGGACTAGCGGGAGCTTCTACGAGCAGTACTTC
clone size: few; V gene: TRBV7-9; D gene: .; J gene: TRBJ2-2; CDR3 protein: CASSQRAGHTGELFF; CDR3 DNA: TGTGCCAGCAGCCAACGGGCCGGCCACACCGGGGAGCTGTTTTTT
clone size: few; V gene: TRBV7-8; D gene: TRBD2; J gene: TRBJ2-7; CDR3 protein: CASSPRGTSGSYEQYF; CDR3 DNA: TGTGCCAGCAGCCCACGCGGGACTAGCGGGAGCTACGAGCAGTACTTC
clone size: .; V gene: TRBV20-1; D gene: TRBD2; J gene: TRBJ2-1; CDR3 protein: CSARDSGLAGARNEQFF; CDR3 DNA: TGCAGTGCTAGAGACTCGGGACTAGCGGGAGCAAGAAATGAGCAGTTCTTC
clone size: many; V gene: TRBV12-3/TRBV12-4; D gene: TRBD1; J gene: TRBJ2-3; CDR3 protein: CASRQGAEDTQYF; CDR3 DNA: TGTGCCAGCAGACAGGGGGCAGAAGATACGCAGTATTTT
clone size: once; V gene: TRBV20-1; D gene: .; J gene: TRBJ2-5; CDR3 protein: CSARVGGQETQYF; CDR3 DNA: TGCAGTGCTAGAGTAGGCGGCCAAGAGACCCAGTACTTC
clone size: few; V gene: TRBV7-9; D gene: .; J gene: TRBJ2-2; CDR3 protein: CALSRHTGELFF; CDR3 DNA: TGTGCTCTAAGCCGTCACACCGGGGAGCTGTTTTTT
clone size: many; V gene: TRBV27; D gene: .; J gene: TRBJ1-2; CDR3 protein: CASSASAGSGYTF; CDR3 DNA: TGTGCCAGCAGCGCATCGGCAGGGAGCGGCTACACCTTC
clone size: .; V gene: TRBV7-6; D gene: TRBD1; J gene: TRBJ2-2; CDR3 protein: CASSQGAPPGELFF; CDR3 DNA: TGTGCCAGCAGTCAGGGGGCGCCCCCCGGGGAGCTGTTTTTT
clone size: many; V gene: TRBV29-1; D gene: .; J gene: TRBJ2-1; CDR3 protein: CSVDPVARSQGDEQFF; CDR3 DNA: TGCAGCGTTGACCCGGTTGCTAGGAGCCAAGGCGATGAGCAGTTCTTC
clone size: many; V gene: TRBV12-3/TRBV12-4; D gene: .; J gene: TRBJ1-2; CDR3 protein: CASSRDPRGYGYTF; CDR3 DNA: TGTGCCAGCAGTCGGGACCCACGGGGCTATGGCTACACCTTC